A selection of T cell receptor beta chains follows, all from one sample in a study of blood T cell repertoires in COVID-19. Here immunoSEQ multiplex PCR was the method, and the copy in TCRdb shows in-frame clones only, minus some. The data hold fewer than 700,000 clones, with 85% to 90% observed a single time. The sequenced sample consisted of peripheral blood. The source is a woman aged 50 to 60 with COVID-19, enrolled during active disease. Both conserved end residues are part of each CDR3. Fields, in order: V gene, clone size, J gene, D gene, CDR3 protein, CDR3 DNA. A D gene is named only where the DNA matches it firmly. Not all rows give a size; the values are once, few, many and, for expanded clones, a class.

V gene: TRBV30; clone size: .; J gene: TRBJ1-1; D gene: TRBD1; CDR3 protein: CAWSAGTGGEAFF; CDR3 DNA: TGTGCCTGGAGTGCTGGGACAGGGGGTGAAGCTTTCTTT
V gene: TRBV6-6; clone size: few; J gene: TRBJ1-2; D gene: TRBD1; CDR3 protein: CASSQTGDYGYTF; CDR3 DNA: TGTGCCAGCAGTCAGACAGGGGACTATGGCTACACCTTC
V gene: TRBV6-1; clone size: once; J gene: TRBJ1-2; D gene: .; CDR3 protein: CASSDGNLRPRVTYGYTF; CDR3 DNA: TGTGCCAGCAGTGACGGGAACCTACGCCCCCGGGTGACCTATGGCTACACCTTC
V gene: TRBV9; clone size: .; J gene: TRBJ2-3; D gene: .; CDR3 protein: CASSVGRGGTDTQYF; CDR3 DNA: TGTGCCAGCAGCGTAGGTAGGGGTGGCACAGATACGCAGTATTTT
V gene: TRBV5-5; clone size: .; J gene: TRBJ2-3; D gene: .; CDR3 protein: CASSASTLADTQYF; CDR3 DNA: TGTGCCAGCAGCGCCAGTACCCTAGCGGATACGCAGTATTTT
V gene: TRBV7-3; clone size: .; J gene: TRBJ2-3; D gene: .; CDR3 protein: CASSLAGQVDTQYF; CDR3 DNA: TGTGCCAGCAGCTTAGCGGGGCAGGTAGATACGCAGTATTTT
V gene: TRBV5-1; clone size: .; J gene: TRBJ1-2; D gene: TRBD1; CDR3 protein: CASSFWTGDGYTF; CDR3 DNA: TGCGCCAGCAGCTTTTGGACAGGGGATGGCTACACCTTC
V gene: TRBV6-5; clone size: .; J gene: TRBJ2-1; D gene: .; CDR3 protein: CASYEPPYNEQFF; CDR3 DNA: TGTGCCAGCTACGAGCCCCCCTACAATGAGCAGTTCTTC
V gene: TRBV18; clone size: .; J gene: TRBJ2-1; D gene: TRBD1; CDR3 protein: CASSPPNRGLNEQFF; CDR3 DNA: TGTGCCAGCTCACCACCGAATAGGGGGCTTAATGAGCAGTTCTTC
V gene: TRBV28; clone size: .; J gene: TRBJ1-2; D gene: .; CDR3 protein: CASSPEEGWSGYTF; CDR3 DNA: TGTGCCAGCAGTCCTGAAGAAGGCTGGAGTGGCTACACCTTC
V gene: TRBV6-5; clone size: .; J gene: TRBJ1-4; D gene: TRBD1; CDR3 protein: CASGDSEKLFF; CDR3 DNA: TGTGCCAGCGGGGACAGTGAAAAACTGTTTTTT
V gene: TRBV27; clone size: .; J gene: TRBJ1-2; D gene: .; CDR3 protein: CASSSPTAGGYTF; CDR3 DNA: TGTGCCAGCAGTTCACCGACTGCCGGTGGCTACACCTTC
V gene: TRBV30; clone size: .; J gene: TRBJ1-3; D gene: .; CDR3 protein: CAWSQTGGNTIYF; CDR3 DNA: TGTGCCTGGAGTCAAACAGGGGGAAACACCATATATTTT
V gene: TRBV4-1; clone size: .; J gene: TRBJ2-1; D gene: .; CDR3 protein: CASSQGERRNEQFF; CDR3 DNA: TGCGCCAGCAGCCAAGGGGAGCGTAGGAATGAGCAGTTCTTC
V gene: TRBV3-1/TRBV3-2; clone size: .; J gene: TRBJ1-2; D gene: .; CDR3 protein: CASSQGGGYGYTF; CDR3 DNA: TGTGCCAGCAGCCAAGGGGGCGGATATGGCTACACCTTC
V gene: TRBV6-2/TRBV6-3; clone size: .; J gene: TRBJ2-7; D gene: TRBD2; CDR3 protein: CASSYSREGRGSHEQYF; CDR3 DNA: TGTGCCAGCAGTTACTCGAGGGAGGGTCGAGGGAGCCACGAGCAGTACTTC
V gene: TRBV7-9; clone size: .; J gene: TRBJ2-7; D gene: TRBD1; CDR3 protein: CASSMPVGGTGAYEQYF; CDR3 DNA: TGTGCCAGCAGCATGCCCGTAGGCGGGACAGGAGCCTACGAGCAGTACTTC
V gene: TRBV11-3; clone size: .; J gene: TRBJ2-1; D gene: TRBD2; CDR3 protein: CASSSGGRDEQFF; CDR3 DNA: TGTGCCAGCAGTAGCGGGGGGAGGGATGAGCAGTTCTTC
V gene: TRBV27; clone size: once; J gene: TRBJ1-2; D gene: TRBD1; CDR3 protein: CASSSPGQGSYGYTF; CDR3 DNA: TGTGCCAGCAGTTCTCCGGGACAGGGGAGTTATGGCTACACCTTC
V gene: TRBV28; clone size: .; J gene: TRBJ2-1; D gene: TRBD1; CDR3 protein: CASRLRTGASSYNEQFF; CDR3 DNA: TGTGCCAGCAGACTCCGGACAGGGGCGAGCTCCTACAATGAGCAGTTCTTC
V gene: TRBV5-4; clone size: .; J gene: TRBJ2-3; D gene: TRBD2; CDR3 protein: CASSPRSGGQTDTQYF; CDR3 DNA: TGTGCCAGCAGCCCCCGTAGCGGGGGTCAGACAGATACGCAGTATTTT
V gene: TRBV11-1; clone size: .; J gene: TRBJ1-3; D gene: .; CDR3 protein: CASSLDRISGNTIYF; CDR3 DNA: TGTGCCAGCAGCCTTGACAGGATCTCTGGAAACACCATATATTTT
V gene: TRBV5-1; clone size: .; J gene: TRBJ1-5; D gene: TRBD1; CDR3 protein: CASSQGDSNQPQHF; CDR3 DNA: TGCGCCAGCAGCCAGGGGGATAGCAATCAGCCCCAGCATTTT
V gene: TRBV5-1; clone size: .; J gene: TRBJ2-1; D gene: TRBD1; CDR3 protein: CASSSYPDRANEQFF; CDR3 DNA: TGCGCCAGCAGCTCCTACCCCGACAGGGCCAATGAGCAGTTCTTC
V gene: TRBV9; clone size: .; J gene: TRBJ2-7; D gene: .; CDR3 protein: CASSVGPDTDYEQYF; CDR3 DNA: TGTGCCAGCAGCGTAGGCCCGGACACCGACTACGAGCAGTACTTC
V gene: TRBV5-5; clone size: once; J gene: TRBJ2-2; D gene: .; CDR3 protein: CASSRRAGLPSNTGELFF; CDR3 DNA: TGTGCCAGCAGCCGCCGCGCGGGGCTTCCTTCGAACACCGGGGAGCTGTTTTTT
V gene: TRBV6-6; clone size: .; J gene: TRBJ2-1; D gene: TRBD2; CDR3 protein: CASSGGTSGNNEQFF; CDR3 DNA: TGTGCCAGCAGTGGGGGGACTAGCGGAAACAATGAGCAGTTCTTC
V gene: TRBV19; clone size: .; J gene: TRBJ2-2; D gene: .; CDR3 protein: CASSIGGRTGELFF; CDR3 DNA: TGTGCCAGTAGTATCGGAGGGAGGACCGGGGAGCTGTTTTTT
V gene: TRBV3-1/TRBV3-2; clone size: .; J gene: TRBJ1-1; D gene: .; CDR3 protein: CASSQGGDGARAFF; CDR3 DNA: TGTGCCAGCAGCCAAGGGGGGGACGGGGCACGAGCTTTCTTT
V gene: TRBV2; clone size: .; J gene: TRBJ1-2; D gene: .; CDR3 protein: CARESNYGYTF; CDR3 DNA: TGTGCCAGAGAGAGTAACTATGGCTACACCTTC
V gene: TRBV19; clone size: .; J gene: TRBJ1-4; D gene: TRBD1; CDR3 protein: CASSGTGEGNEKLFF; CDR3 DNA: TGTGCCAGTAGTGGGACAGGGGAGGGAAATGAAAAACTGTTTTTT
V gene: TRBV6-4; clone size: .; J gene: TRBJ2-3; D gene: .; CDR3 protein: CASSDSLSLGRDTQYF; CDR3 DNA: TGTGCCAGCAGTGACTCATTATCACTGGGCCGGGATACGCAGTATTTT
V gene: TRBV6-5; clone size: .; J gene: TRBJ1-4; D gene: .; CDR3 protein: CASSPAGPPEKLFF; CDR3 DNA: TGTGCCAGCAGCCCCGCGGGGCCCCCTGAAAAACTGTTTTTT
V gene: TRBV5-1; clone size: .; J gene: TRBJ1-2; D gene: TRBD1; CDR3 protein: CASSSGTDGYTF; CDR3 DNA: TGCGCCAGCAGCTCCGGGACAGATGGCTACACCTTC
V gene: TRBV6-6; clone size: .; J gene: TRBJ2-1; D gene: .; CDR3 protein: CASSRDTRGNEQFF; CDR3 DNA: TGTGCCAGCAGTCGGGACACGCGAGGCAATGAGCAGTTCTTC
V gene: TRBV14; clone size: .; J gene: TRBJ1-2; D gene: .; CDR3 protein: CASSQTLSDYGYTF; CDR3 DNA: TGTGCCAGCAGCCAAACCCTATCCGACTATGGCTACACCTTC
V gene: TRBV30; clone size: once; J gene: TRBJ2-6; D gene: TRBD1; CDR3 protein: CAWRAQGALNSGANVLTF; CDR3 DNA: TGTGCCTGGCGGGCACAGGGGGCCCTGAACTCTGGGGCCAACGTCCTGACTTTC
V gene: TRBV13; clone size: once; J gene: TRBJ1-2; D gene: .; CDR3 protein: CASSLTGYGYTF; CDR3 DNA: TGTGCCAGCAGCTTAACGGGATATGGCTACACCTTC
V gene: TRBV28; clone size: .; J gene: TRBJ1-2; D gene: .; CDR3 protein: CASNSNYGYTF; CDR3 DNA: TGTGCCAGCAACAGTAACTATGGCTACACCTTC
V gene: TRBV3-1/TRBV3-2; clone size: .; J gene: TRBJ1-1; D gene: .; CDR3 protein: CASSQVAGTEAFF; CDR3 DNA: TGTGCCAGCAGCCAAGTAGCGGGGACTGAAGCTTTCTTT
V gene: TRBV27; clone size: once; J gene: TRBJ1-5; D gene: TRBD1; CDR3 protein: CAAAGQADQPQHF; CDR3 DNA: TGTGCCGCCGCTGGACAGGCCGATCAGCCCCAGCATTTT
V gene: TRBV5-8; clone size: .; J gene: TRBJ2-3; D gene: .; CDR3 protein: CASSSEGGTDTQYF; CDR3 DNA: TGTGCCAGCAGCTCGGAGGGGGGGACAGATACGCAGTATTTT
V gene: TRBV6-5; clone size: .; J gene: TRBJ1-1; D gene: .; CDR3 protein: CASKRNTEAFF; CDR3 DNA: TGTGCCAGCAAGCGGAACACTGAAGCTTTCTTT
V gene: TRBV9; clone size: once; J gene: TRBJ2-6; D gene: .; CDR3 protein: CASSLTGSGANVLTF; CDR3 DNA: TGTGCCAGCAGCTTAACAGGCTCTGGGGCCAACGTCCTGACTTTC
V gene: TRBV7-9; clone size: once; J gene: TRBJ2-3; D gene: .; CDR3 protein: CASSSLRSDTQYF; CDR3 DNA: TGTGCCAGCAGCTCCCTGAGGTCGGATACGCAGTATTTT